Listed below are T cell receptor beta chains from one sample, sequenced in a study of spatial heterogeneity in lung cancer. TCRdb analysed the 5' RACE reads with MiXCR anew, one entry per CDR3 protein. Among some 23,000 distinct CDR3 sequences listed, more than 8% were seen once. The source material was lung tumor tissue, sampled at surgery. These receptors all stem from a male donor with early-stage non-small cell lung cancer. The CDR3 runs from the conserved cysteine through the conserved F or W.

j_call v_call cdr3_aa
TRBJ2-2 TRBV5-1 CASTPGTPNTGELFF
TRBJ1-4 TRBV5-6 CASSLGEKLFF
TRBJ2-2 TRBV7-3 CASSPQEGSGELFF
TRBJ1-1 TRBV7-2 CASSLEGSNTEAFF
TRBJ1-6 TRBV7-2 CASSLGQTKGPLHF
TRBJ2-5 TRBV30 CACGTRETQYF
TRBJ2-5 TRBV20-1 CSAIDWKETQYF
TRBJ2-4 TRBV7-2 CASSYDVNIQYF
TRBJ1-1 TRBV9 CASSVGPPRQGYNTEAFF
TRBJ2-4 TRBV27 CASSLLSAKNIQYF
TRBJ2-3 TRBV24-1 CATSDIQGLTDTQYF
TRBJ2-1 TRBV2 CASSQDLRGIDEQFF
TRBJ1-6 TRBV14 CASSPQGANSPLHF
TRBJ1-5 TRBV7-6 CASSLWAQRQPQHF
TRBJ2-3 TRBV4-2 CAIPLAGGRTDTQYF
TRBJ1-5 TRBV24-1 CATRGTGGGYQPQHF
TRBJ2-1 TRBV29-1 CSVGIWAGLDNEQFF
TRBJ2-3 TRBV9 CASSVAGLAGDTQYF
TRBJ2-7 TRBV6-6 CASSHGGGYEQYF
TRBJ2-1 TRBV2 CAIMENFGNEQFF
TRBJ2-3 TRBV29-1 CSVRTSGTSDTQYF
TRBJ2-3 TRBV5-1 CASSWPIAGGSTDTQYF